The 2 T cell receptor beta chains reported below all come from one sample, sequenced in a study of cytomegalovirus exposure and HLA in healthy donors. Researchers ran the PCR with 60 Vbeta and 13 Jbeta primers. Profiling relied on immunoSEQ multiplex PCR, and the TCRdb table lists in-frame clones only, not all of them. Here the sample spans fewer than 120,000 clones, over 65% being singletons. Sequences were obtained from PBMCs. The receptors come from a woman in her 30s in good health and CMV-seronegative.

The J gene is TRBJ2-7, the V gene TRBV10-3; 8 bases align to TRBD1. V lost 4 bases, J lost 4 bases, and 3 bases stayed unmatched. The CDR3 runs to 13 residues. Germline V gene data show CDR1 as ENHRY and CDR2 as SYGVKD. This CDR3 is CAISAQGAYEQYF. The DNA of the CDR3 is TGTGCCATCAGTGCGCAGGGGGCTTACGAGCAGTACTTC.

V and J are TRBV18 and TRBJ1-6; no firm D call. Germline CDR1 KGHSH, CDR2 LQKENI. The CDR3 covers 13 residues. Trimming shortened V by 4 bases and J by 8 bases, and 9 bases separated the two germline ends. CDR3 bases: TGTGCCAGCTCACGTGATAACTATTCACCCCTCCACTTT. This codes for CASSRDNYSPLHF.